The sequence of this T cell receptor (beta chain) was determined in a study of blood T cell repertoires in COVID-19. On the study more broadly: Both acute and convalescent COVID-19 samples were obtained from the United States, Italy and Spain. From T cells, B-cell-depleted T cells, or PBMCs came the material, which was cDNA or gDNA.

CDR3 length equals 17 residues. The V gene's germline CDR1 is LNHDA and CDR2 SQIVND (reference sequence). Trimming took 7 bases from V and 4 from J, leaving 23 bases between them. Original data processing: Reference gene primer amplification in the assay estimated nucleated cell counts. TCRdb's table, derived via immunoSEQ multiplex PCR, lists solely in-frame clones and lacks some. The DNA gave D and trimming, while V, J and clone size come from that table. The data hold nearly 25,000 clones, with 72% observed a single time. The chain carries TRBV19 and TRBJ1-5; TRBD1 might be the D (6 bases). The sample comprised peripheral blood. This clonotype was sampled from a woman of 80 years or more with acute or convalescent COVID-19. The CDR3 DNA follows: TGTGCCAGTAAGGGGGTTTGGGACCGAGGGTTTAATCAGCCCCAGCATTTT. Translating gives CASKGVWDRGFNQPQHF. The full variable domain, completed using reference TRBV19 and TRBJ1-5, is DGGITQSPKYLFRKEGQNVTLSCEQNLNHDAMYWYRQDPGQGLRLIYYSQIVNDFQKGDIAEGYSVSREKKESFPLTVTSAQKNPTAFYLCASKGVWDRGFNQPQHFGDGTRLSIL.